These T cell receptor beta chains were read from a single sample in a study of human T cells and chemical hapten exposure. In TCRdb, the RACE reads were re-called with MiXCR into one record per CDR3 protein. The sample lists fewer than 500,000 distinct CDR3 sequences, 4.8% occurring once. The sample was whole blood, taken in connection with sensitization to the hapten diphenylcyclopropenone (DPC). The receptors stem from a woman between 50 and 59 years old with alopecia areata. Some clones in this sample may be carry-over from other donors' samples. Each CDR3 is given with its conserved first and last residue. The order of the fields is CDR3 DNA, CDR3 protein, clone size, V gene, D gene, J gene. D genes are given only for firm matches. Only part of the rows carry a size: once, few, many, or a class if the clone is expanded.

DNA: TGTGCCAGCAGTGAAGGACAGTTTAACACCGGGGAGCTGTTTTTT
CDR3: CASSEGQFNTGELFF
size: -
V: TRBV6-1
D: -
J: TRBJ2-2

DNA: TGCAGCGTCGACGGGAGCCACACAGATACGCAGTATTTT
CDR3: CSVDGSHTDTQYF
size: few
V: TRBV29-1
D: -
J: TRBJ2-3

DNA: TGTGCCAGCAGCCTCCCAGGAGTGACCATATATTTT
CDR3: CASSLPGVTIYF
size: -
V: TRBV9
D: -
J: TRBJ1-3

DNA: TGTGCCAGCAGCTCTGCCCGGGGACAGTCCGAGCAGTACTTC
CDR3: CASSSARGQSEQYF
size: -
V: TRBV3-1
D: TRBD1
J: TRBJ2-7

DNA: TGTGCCAGCAGCCAAGACCCCGGAGAGACCCAGTACTTC
CDR3: CASSQDPGETQYF
size: few
V: TRBV4-2
D: -
J: TRBJ2-5

DNA: TGTGCCAGCAGTCAAAGGTTGGCAGATACGCAGTATTTT
CDR3: CASSQRLADTQYF
size: many
V: TRBV3-1
D: -
J: TRBJ2-3

DNA: TGTGCCAGCAGCCAAGATCATCCTAGCGGGAGAGTCAAAAACATTCAGTACTTC
CDR3: CASSQDHPSGRVKNIQYF
size: many
V: TRBV3-1
D: TRBD2
J: TRBJ2-4

DNA: TGTGCCAGCAGTTACCTACCTAGCGGGAGGGCGTGGAATACGCAGTATTTT
CDR3: CASSYLPSGRAWNTQYF
size: few
V: TRBV6-5
D: TRBD2
J: TRBJ2-3

DNA: TGCGCCAGCAGCCGACAGCGCACAGATACGCAGTATTTT
CDR3: CASSRQRTDTQYF
size: many
V: TRBV5-1
D: -
J: TRBJ2-3

DNA: TGTGCCATCAGTGTAGACAGGTATAATGAGACCCAGTACTTC
CDR3: CAISVDRYNETQYF
size: many
V: TRBV10-3
D: -
J: TRBJ2-5

DNA: TGTGCCAGCAGTTACGGCGCAGAAGGCACTGAAGCTTTCTTT
CDR3: CASSYGAEGTEAFF
size: -
V: TRBV6-5
D: -
J: TRBJ1-1

DNA: TGTGCCAGCAGCTTCACCCTTAGCGCCGAGCAGTACTTC
CDR3: CASSFTLSAEQYF
size: few
V: TRBV7-2
D: -
J: TRBJ2-7

DNA: TGCAGCTCGGGTCACTTCGGAAATGAGCAGTTCTTC
CDR3: CSSGHFGNEQFF
size: many
V: TRBV29-1
D: -
J: TRBJ2-1

DNA: TGTGCCAGCAGCCTAGACGGGACAGGCACAGATACGCAGTATTTT
CDR3: CASSLDGTGTDTQYF
size: many
V: TRBV7-9
D: TRBD1
J: TRBJ2-3

DNA: TGTGCCAGCATTAGCGACGGCGACATTAATCAGCCCCAGCATTTT
CDR3: CASISDGDINQPQHF
size: many
V: TRBV2
D: -
J: TRBJ1-5

DNA: TGCAGCGCACTGAGGGACAGGGAGGACACTGAAGCTTTCTTT
CDR3: CSALRDREDTEAFF
size: few
V: TRBV29-1
D: TRBD1
J: TRBJ1-1

DNA: TGTGCCAGCAGTGAGGCAGGCCCGATGTACACCTTC
CDR3: CASSEAGPMYTF
size: many
V: TRBV2
D: -
J: TRBJ1-2

DNA: TGTGCCAGCAGCTTAGGACTAGCGGGGAGGGCAGATACGCAGTATTTT
CDR3: CASSLGLAGRADTQYF
size: -
V: TRBV7-2
D: TRBD2
J: TRBJ2-3

DNA: TGTGCCAGCAGTTACGGAAACTCTGGGGCCAACGTCCTGACTTTC
CDR3: CASSYGNSGANVLTF
size: many
V: TRBV6-5
D: -
J: TRBJ2-6

DNA: TGTGCCAGCAGGAACAGGGGCGAGGGCACTGAAGCTTTCTTT
CDR3: CASRNRGEGTEAFF
size: many
V: TRBV2
D: TRBD1
J: TRBJ1-1

DNA: TGTGCCAGCAGTTTACAGTCGGCAGGGGCCAACGTCCTGACTTTC
CDR3: CASSLQSAGANVLTF
size: many
V: TRBV6-5
D: -
J: TRBJ2-6

DNA: TGCGCCAGCAGCCAAGATGTCGGTAGCAATCAGCCCCAGCATTTT
CDR3: CASSQDVGSNQPQHF
size: many
V: TRBV4-1
D: -
J: TRBJ1-5

DNA: TGTGCCATCAGTGACAGTACATTCCCGAATGAGCAGTTCTTC
CDR3: CAISDSTFPNEQFF
size: -
V: TRBV10-3
D: -
J: TRBJ2-1

DNA: TGTGCCAGCAGTGAAGAGAGCGGGTTCTCCTACGAGCAGTACTTC
CDR3: CASSEESGFSYEQYF
size: few
V: TRBV2
D: -
J: TRBJ2-7

DNA: TGCGCCAGCAGCTTGGAGGGACAGCGCCTTAACACTGAAGCTTTCTTT
CDR3: CASSLEGQRLNTEAFF
size: -
V: TRBV5-1
D: TRBD1
J: TRBJ1-1

DNA: TGTGCCAGCAGCCAAGCGGGACAGGGGGCTCGGAATCAGCCCCAGCATTTT
CDR3: CASSQAGQGARNQPQHF
size: many
V: TRBV3-1
D: TRBD1
J: TRBJ1-5

DNA: TGTGCCAGCCTCTGGAGAGATTCCTACGAGCAGTACTTC
CDR3: CASLWRDSYEQYF
size: many
V: TRBV2
D: -
J: TRBJ2-7

DNA: TGTGCCAGCAGCCAGAGCGGGAGTCGACACGAGCAGTACTTC
CDR3: CASSQSGSRHEQYF
size: few
V: TRBV14
D: TRBD2
J: TRBJ2-7

DNA: TGCAGCGTTGTTCAATCTAACACTGAAGCTTTCTTT
CDR3: CSVVQSNTEAFF
size: many
V: TRBV29-1
D: -
J: TRBJ1-1

DNA: TGTGCCAGCAGCCAATTAAAAGGGGTTGGTTCACCCCTCCACTTT
CDR3: CASSQLKGVGSPLHF
size: many
V: TRBV14
D: -
J: TRBJ1-6

DNA: TGCGCCAGCAGCGGGAAGAGGGCGGATACGCAGTATTTT
CDR3: CASSGKRADTQYF
size: -
V: TRBV4-1
D: -
J: TRBJ2-3

DNA: TGTGCCAGCAGTTACTCTGGGGGTGATCAGCCCCAGCATTTT
CDR3: CASSYSGGDQPQHF
size: many
V: TRBV6-5
D: -
J: TRBJ1-5

DNA: TGTGCCAGCAAAGGAGCTAGCGGGAGTTACGAGCAGTACTTC
CDR3: CASKGASGSYEQYF
size: few
V: TRBV6-1
D: TRBD2
J: TRBJ2-7

DNA: TGTGCCAGCAGTCCCGGCGGGGGCCCCTACAATGAGCAGTTCTTC
CDR3: CASSPGGGPYNEQFF
size: few
V: TRBV12-3/TRBV12-4
D: -
J: TRBJ2-1

DNA: TGTGCCAGCAGTCCCGGACTAGCGGGAGGGCCGGTCGGGGATGAGCAGTTCTTC
CDR3: CASSPGLAGGPVGDEQFF
size: many
V: TRBV28
D: TRBD2
J: TRBJ2-1

DNA: TGTGCCAGCAGCCAAGAGCAGGGGTGGGTAAAAACTGAAGCTTTCTTT
CDR3: CASSQEQGWVKTEAFF
size: many
V: TRBV14
D: -
J: TRBJ1-1

DNA: TGTGCCAGCTCATCCAGCCGAGACTATGGCTACACCTTC
CDR3: CASSSSRDYGYTF
size: many
V: TRBV18
D: -
J: TRBJ1-2

DNA: TGCGCCAGCAGCCATACGAACGGGGAAAAACTGTTTTTT
CDR3: CASSHTNGEKLFF
size: few
V: TRBV4-3
D: -
J: TRBJ1-4

DNA: TGTGCCGCTCACCGGGCGGGGGACACTGAAGCTTTCTTT
CDR3: CAAHRAGDTEAFF
size: many
V: TRBV7-9
D: -
J: TRBJ1-1

DNA: TGTGCCAGCAGTGAAACTGCAGTAGCGGATACGCAGTATTTT
CDR3: CASSETAVADTQYF
size: few
V: TRBV6-1
D: -
J: TRBJ2-3

DNA: TGTGCCAGCAGTTACGCAGGGGGTCTTCAAGAGACCCAGTACTTC
CDR3: CASSYAGGLQETQYF
size: many
V: TRBV6-5
D: TRBD1
J: TRBJ2-5

DNA: TGTGCCAGCAGCTTATCCCAGGGGGTCAATGAGCAGTTCTTC
CDR3: CASSLSQGVNEQFF
size: few
V: TRBV7-6
D: TRBD1
J: TRBJ2-1

DNA: TGCGCCAGCAGCCAAGGGCGGCTAGCGGGAGGAGCAGATACGCAGTATTTT
CDR3: CASSQGRLAGGADTQYF
size: many
V: TRBV4-3
D: TRBD2
J: TRBJ2-3

DNA: TGTGCCAGCAGCTACGGGACGGGGATGGGGTTCTTT
CDR3: CASSYGTGMGFF
size: few
V: TRBV7-9
D: -
J: TRBJ1-1

DNA: TGTGCCAGCAGCTTCTCGGGACTAGGACAGGGGGCAGAGGATACTTATGACGGCTACACCTTC
CDR3: CASSFSGLGQGAEDTYDGYTF
size: few
V: TRBV7-9
D: TRBD1
J: TRBJ1-2

DNA: TGTGCCAGCAGCCAGGCCTCGGGGGGAGGCCGCTCCGAGCAGTACTTC
CDR3: CASSQASGGGRSEQYF
size: few
V: TRBV4-2
D: TRBD2
J: TRBJ2-7

DNA: TGTGCCACTATGGGACTAGCGGACGAGACCCAGTACTTC
CDR3: CATMGLADETQYF
size: few
V: TRBV6-2/TRBV6-3
D: TRBD2
J: TRBJ2-5

DNA: TGCAGTGCCCTCCCCGGGACGGCGAGCTCCTACAATGAGCAGTTCTTC
CDR3: CSALPGTASSYNEQFF
size: once
V: TRBV20-1
D: -
J: TRBJ2-1

DNA: TGTGCCAGCAGCCCCCCCGGGGGGTACTACGAGCAGTACTTC
CDR3: CASSPPGGYYEQYF
size: -
V: TRBV7-2
D: TRBD2
J: TRBJ2-7

DNA: TGCAGTGCTCGAACTGACAGCAATCAGCCCCAGCATTTT
CDR3: CSARTDSNQPQHF
size: few
V: TRBV20-1
D: -
J: TRBJ1-5

DNA: TGTGCCAGCAGCCCCGCCGGCCCCTACGAGCAGTACTTC
CDR3: CASSPAGPYEQYF
size: few
V: TRBV7-9
D: -
J: TRBJ2-7

DNA: TGTGCCAGCAGTAGCTTGAGCGGGGGGGCAGACGGGGAGCTGTTTTTT
CDR3: CASSSLSGGADGELFF
size: many
V: TRBV6-1
D: TRBD2
J: TRBJ2-2

DNA: TGTGCCAGCAGCCCCGGACTAGCGGGGGGCGCCACGGGGACCCAGTACTTC
CDR3: CASSPGLAGGATGTQYF
size: many
V: TRBV7-6
D: TRBD2
J: TRBJ2-5

DNA: TGTGCCAGCAGAAAACTATCCGGGACAGGGGCCTACGAGCAGTACTTC
CDR3: CASRKLSGTGAYEQYF
size: -
V: TRBV6-5
D: TRBD1
J: TRBJ2-7

DNA: TGTGCCAGCAGCTTAAATCAGCCCCAGCATTTT
CDR3: CASSLNQPQHF
size: many
V: TRBV28
D: -
J: TRBJ1-5